This TCR beta chain was recorded in a study of molecular identifiers for immune sequencing clone quantification (dated by TCRdb to between 2017 and 2018). Broadly, across the study: For a replicate experiment, RNA from 20,000 or 100,000 naive CD8 T cells was divided into five aliquots, and four of the five aliquots were sequenced. This methods study used CD8 T cells to benchmark TCR RNA copy counting and molecular-identifier clustering-based TCR repertoire sequencing (MIDCIRS).

This clonotype was seen ten or more times. Its antigen has not been determined. No much larger clone exists at a distance of one base, and base qualities are not known. Libraries of naive CD8 T cells were built from anywhere between roughly 17,000 and 1,000,000 sorted cells, with 10%, 30% or 50% of the purified RNA used. Naive CD8 T cells were FACS-sorted as CD8+CD4-CCR7+CD45RA+ on a BD FACSAria II into RLT Plus buffer. To test detection sensitivity, Jurkat RNA equal to approximately 10 TCR copies was added to samples of about 17,000-1,100,000 naive CD8 T cells. Enrichment of CD8 T cells was performed with RosetteSep CD8+ T Cell Enrichment Cocktail and Ficoll-Paque, after which ACK red cell lysis was carried out. The library was produced with PCR. These reads were obtained on a NextSeq 500. Bulk TCR libraries were made following a previously described method, with the TCR primers given in Table S5. Total RNA was purified with the Qiagen AllPrep DNA/RNA kit. Before analysis, reads from multiple sequencing runs of one library were combined. Concerning the study's data processing: Only reads with exact TCR constant sequence were kept, trimmed to 150 nt, and grouped by their 12-nt molecular barcodes. Reads in each barcode group were sub-clustered using a 15% Levenshtein threshold, and a quality-weighted consensus sequence was built for each RNA molecule. Non-functional sequences were discarded, and so were lower-count sequences lying one edit away from another sequence. Based on a fit of two negative binomial distributions, barcode sub-clusters having less than 20% of the maximum read count were discarded. TCRdb cleaned the public reads at Q25 with fastp, built clones with MiXCR and kept in-frame beta chains. Entries are consolidated by CDR3 protein sequence, retaining the most common genes and DNA. V and J calls and clone size were set by TCRdb, not the authors. The sample yields about 630,000 distinct CDR3 sequences; about 25% were counted once. The ten largest clones represent approximately 0.75% of the sample.

The CDR1 and CDR2 encoded by the germline V gene (reference sequence) are LNHDA and SQIVND. The trim is 5 bases for V and 9 bases for J, with a gap of 22 bases between the germline ends. The CDR3 spans 15 residues, from the cysteine through the phenylalanine. Here the CDR3 DNA is all that survives: 45 bases in frame from base 1. Findings and caveats that apply to the study as a whole: Modeling indicated roughly 3.3 TCR RNA copies recovered per cell, compared with about 10 by digital PCR, which implies a capture efficiency of 25% to 35%. Without barcode sub-clustering, chimeric consensus sequences inflated TCR diversity; chimeras reached as high as 47%. Highly expanded clone sizes could be underestimated because identical TCR molecules may share a barcode. Spiked-in Jurkat TCR RNA equal to a single cell's worth was reported to be detectable even within 1,200,000 naive CD8 T cells. In CMV-specific effector cells, clones with more than 20 RNA copies contained over 98% of molecules, whereas in naive cells such clones contained under 1% of molecules. Naive libraries contained spiked-in Jurkat TCR RNA (around ten copies' worth), which is not part of the donor repertoire.

The chain joins TRBV19 to TRBJ2-5; the D gene is not confidently resolved. The TCR was taken from a human donor in good health. Some libraries in this study had Jurkat cell RNA spiked in. Source material: naive CD8+ T cells from blood, with Jurkat cell RNA spiked in. Sample cell subset or site, as interpreted from the label and publication: FACS-sorted CD8+CD4-CCR7+CD45RA+ naive T cells. The nucleotide sequence is TGTGCCAGTAGTTCAAATAGTGGTACGACCGGGTCCCAGTACTTC. This gives the protein CASSSNSGTTGSQYF.